The 26 T cell receptor beta chains listed next were all sequenced from one sample in a study of T cells after posttransplantation cyclophosphamide. The repertoire was sequenced with immunoSEQ multiplex PCR; TCRdb's copy has only in-frame clones and lacks some. The repertoire consists of some 38,000 clones, none detected only once. The sample consisted of PBMCs. The source is a man aged 50 to 59 in good health, CMV-negative, and a related stem cell transplant donor.

This clone showed up many times. The CDR3 region has the DNA TGTGCCAGCTCACTCCGGGACAGGTCAGACGAGCAGTACTTC. Translated, it gives CASSLRDRSDEQYF. The chain employs TRBV18 and TRBJ2-7, with 8 bases lining up with TRBD1. CDR1 KGHSH and CDR2 LQKENI come from the germline V gene. The length of the CDR3 is 14 residues. Trimming cost V 4 bases and J 5 bases; bases outside gene matches: 7. The full variable domain, rest sourced from reference TRBV18 and TRBJ2-7, is NAGVMQNPRHLVRRRGQEARLRCSPMKGHSHVYWYRQLPEEGLKFMVYLQKENIIDESGMPKERFSAEFPKEGPSILRIQQVVRGDSAAYFCASSLRDRSDEQYFGPGTRLTVT.

This clone has at least ten counts. The chain uses TRBV18 and TRBJ2-1, with D perhaps matching TRBD1 (5 bases). The ends were cut back, 1 base at V and 6 bases at J, with 10 bases in the middle. CDR3 length: 14 amino acids. Germline-derived CDR1 and CDR2 are KGHSH and LQKENI. The CDR3 protein is CASSPRAGFNEQFF. CDR3 in DNA: TGTGCCAGCTCACCACGCGCAGGGTTCAATGAGCAGTTCTTC. The whole variable domain, filled in from reference TRBV18 and TRBJ2-1, reads NAGVMQNPRHLVRRRGQEARLRCSPMKGHSHVYWYRQLPEEGLKFMVYLQKENIIDESGMPKERFSAEFPKEGPSILRIQQVVRGDSAAYFCASSPRAGFNEQFFGPGTRLTVL.

This clone was seen many times. The chain carries TRBV30 and TRBJ1-3; 7 nucleotides agree with TRBD1. Germline CDR1 and CDR2: GTSNPN and SVGIG (reference sequence). The V segment lost 1 base and the J segment 7 bases; nucleotides outside the gene matches: 1. This CDR3 is 12 amino acids long. CDR3 in DNA: TGTGCCTGGAGTGGAGGGGGCAACACCATATATTTT. The encoded protein is CAWSGGGNTIYF.

This clone has more than one count but fewer than ten. The chain recombines TRBV7-9 with TRBJ2-3, with 7 bases identical to TRBD2. The CDR3 loop spans 15 amino acids. From germline, CDR1 is SEHNR and CDR2 FQNEAQ (reference sequence). Germline trimming cut 1 base from V and 5 bases from J; bases unmatched to any gene: 6. The CDR3 DNA reads as TGTGCCAGCAGCTTAGTCTTGGGGAGGGAAGATACGCAGTATTTT. It is translated as CASSLVLGREDTQYF.

This clone was seen repeatedly, ten times or more. This chain joins TRBV4-2 and TRBJ2-3; D call uncertain. V was shortened by 0 bases and J by 3 bases, with 10 bases between the two germline ends. This CDR3 has 15 residues. CDR1 and CDR2 (germline): LGHNA, YNFKEQ. The CDR3 sequence: CASSQDQVITDTQYF. The CDR3, as DNA: TGTGCCAGCAGCCAAGACCAGGTTATTACAGATACGCAGTATTTT.

This clone has at least ten counts. The chain couples TRBV27 to TRBJ1-1; the match to TRBD1 covers 11 bases. Germline trimming cut 8 bases from V and 10 bases from J; bases unmatched to any gene: 6. Germline V CDR1 and CDR2: MNHEY, SMNVEV (reference sequence). This CDR3 is built from 12 residues. Here the CDR3 reads CASRTGGRRAFF. CDR3 sequence (DNA): TGTGCCAGCCGGACAGGGGGCAGGAGAGCTTTCTTT.

This clone came up many times. V gene TRBV29-1 combines with J gene TRBJ1-1; a possible D gene is TRBD1 (5 bases). V was shortened by 8 bases and J by 5 bases, with 18 bases between the two germline ends. This CDR3 comprises 13 residues. Germline V lookup: CDR1 SQVTM, CDR2 ANQGSEA. In DNA form, the CDR3 reads TGCAGCACCCGACGGGACGGAGGGACTGAAGCTTTCTTT. It encodes CSTRRDGGTEAFF.

This chain connects TRBV6-6 to TRBJ1-2; 7 bases align to TRBD1. Losses at the gene ends were 7 bases for V and 0 bases for J; bases not matched to a gene: 11. Germline V lookup: CDR1 MNHNY, CDR2 SVGAGI (reference sequence). The CDR3 is 16 residues long. CDR3 nucleotides: TGTGCCAGCAACAAACAGGGGCTAGGTCCTAACTATGGCTACACCTTC. Protein sequence: CASNKQGLGPNYGYTF.

This clone was observed at least ten times. The chain is built from TRBV11-2 and TRBJ2-7, with D uncertain. Germline loops: CDR1 SGHAT, CDR2 FQNNGV. V lost 0 bases, J lost 3 bases, and 9 bases lay in between. This CDR3 is 14 amino acids long. DNA of the CDR3: TGTGCCAGCAGCTTAGATCCGGCAGGCTACGAGCAGTACTTC. Encoded protein: CASSLDPAGYEQYF. Based on the CDR3 plus reference TRBV11-2 and TRBJ2-7, the full variable domain is EAGVAQSPRYKIIEKRQSVAFWCNPISGHATLYWYQQILGQGPKLLIQFQNNGVVDDSQLPKDRFSAERLKGVDSTLKIQPAKLEDSAVYLCASSLDPAGYEQYFGPGTRLTVT.

This clone was detected a few times. The V call is TRBV29-1, the J call TRBJ2-5; the D gene is possibly TRBD1 (5 bases). Germline-derived CDR1 and CDR2 are SQVTM and ANQGSEA. The CDR3 totals 13 residues. Deletions cut 6 bases from V and 11 bases from J, with 22 bases between. Here the CDR3 reads CSVQTAITGVQYF. The CDR3 nucleotides read TGCAGCGTCCAGACGGCAATAACAGGTGTACAGTACTTC.

This clone was recorded many times. The DNA for the CDR3 is TGTGCCAGCAGTGAAGTTCGCTGGGAGATGAACACTGAAGCTTTCTTT. Its translation is CASSEVRWEMNTEAFF. The chain uses TRBV6-1 and TRBJ1-1; D ambiguous. Trimming shortened V by 1 base and J by 0 bases, and 12 bases separated the two germline ends. The CDR3 covers 16 residues. In germline, CDR1 is MNHNS, CDR2 SASEGT.

This clone came up many times. This chain connects TRBV7-2 to TRBJ1-4; 10 bases fit TRBD1. The CDR3 contains 14 residues. With V trimmed by 5 bases and J by 8 bases, 5 bases remained unmatched. The V gene's germline CDR1 is SGHTA and CDR2 FQGNSA. In nucleotides, the CDR3 is TGTGCCAGCAGCATGGGACAGGGGAGGGAAAAACTGTTTTTT. Protein product: CASSMGQGREKLFF.

This clone was seen repeatedly, ten times or more. This chain uses TRBV7-9 with TRBJ1-1; TRBD1 is a possible D gene (5 bases). CDR1 and CDR2 from the germline V gene are SEHNR and FQNEAQ (reference sequence). The CDR3 covers 15 residues. Trimming cost V 6 bases and J 4 bases, with 18 bases left between them. In DNA form, the CDR3 reads TGTGCCAGCAGACGGAGCTACAGGAATGCCACTGAAGCTTTCTTT. Translation: CASRRSYRNATEAFF.

This clone has at least ten counts. The rearrangement links TRBV13 to TRBJ2-2; the match to TRBD2 covers 7 bases. This CDR3 spans 16 amino acids. The V and J ends lost 5 bases and 3 bases, in that order; junction bases with no gene match: 9. The germline V gene encodes CDR1 PRHDT and CDR2 FYEKMQ (reference sequence). The CDR3 reads CASSDRGRGDTGELFF. Written as DNA, the CDR3 is TGTGCCAGCAGCGACCGCGGGAGAGGGGACACCGGGGAGCTGTTTTTT. Variable domain in full (rest from reference TRBV13 and TRBJ2-2): AAGVIQSPRHLIKEKRETATLKCYPIPRHDTVYWYQQGPGQDPQFLISFYEKMQSDKGSIPDRFSAQQFSDYHSELNMSSLELGDSALYFCASSDRGRGDTGELFFGEGSRLTVL.

This clone showed up many times. The CDR3 DNA reads as TGTGCCAGCAGCTACCGGGACATCAATACCTATGGCTACACCTTC. It is translated as CASSYRDINTYGYTF. The chain carries TRBV11-1 and TRBJ1-2; D might be TRBD1 (6 bases). The germline gives CDR1 SGHAT, CDR2 FQDESV (reference sequence). CDR3 size: 15 residues. The V end lost 4 bases, the J end lost 4 bases, and 16 bases lay between the germline ends.

This clone was seen ten or more times. The V gene is TRBV9, the J gene TRBJ2-2; the D gene is possibly TRBD1 (5 bases). Germline CDR1 reads SGDLS; CDR2 reads YYNGEE. V lost 4 bases and J lost 2, with 12 bases in between. CDR3 length: 15 residues. The CDR3 is CASSFGQPNTGELFF. The CDR3 DNA sequence: TGTGCCAGCAGCTTCGGACAACCAAACACCGGGGAGCTGTTTTTT.

The chain couples TRBV6-1 to TRBJ2-3, with TRBD2 matching 11 bases. CDR3 size: 17 residues. From germline, CDR1 is MNHNS and CDR2 SASEGT. With 3 bases clipped from V and 4 bases from J, the junction kept 9 bases outside the gene matches. The CDR3 protein is CASSDPTSGIPPDTQYF. The CDR3 DNA is TGTGCCAGCAGTGACCCGACTAGCGGGATACCGCCAGATACGCAGTATTTT.

At least ten counts were recorded for this clone. The J gene is TRBJ2-3, the V gene TRBV12-5; possible D gene TRBD2, 7 bases. V was trimmed by 6 bases and J by 5 bases, leaving 18 bases between them. The length of the CDR3 is 15 residues. The V gene's germline CDR1 is LGHNT and CDR2 FRNRAP. The CDR3 DNA reads as TGTGCTAGTGGCCCCCGCGGGGGCGAGGGAGATACGCAGTATTTT. This translates into CASGPRGGEGDTQYF.

This clone has ten or more counts. V gene TRBV11-2 combines with J gene TRBJ2-7; 7 bases fit TRBD1. The CDR3 has 14 residues. V shed 6 bases, J shed 5 bases, and the junction held 10 bases outside the gene matches. CDR1 and CDR2 (germline): SGHAT, FQNNGV. Here the CDR3 reads CASSPSTGVHEQYF. CDR3 in DNA: TGTGCCAGCAGTCCCTCCACAGGGGTCCACGAGCAGTACTTC.

There are many counts of this clone. The CDR3 bases are TGTGCCAGCAGTGAGTGGGGCCTAGCGGGGGGCACAGATACGCAGTATTTT. This encodes CASSEWGLAGGTDTQYF. The chain has TRBV6-4 and TRBJ2-3; TRBD2 agrees at 10 bases. V trimming: 3 bases; J trimming: 1 base; junction bases outside the gene matches: 7. Per germline, CDR1 MRHNA and CDR2 SNTAGT. The CDR3 runs 17 residues.

This clone was found many times. The V gene is TRBV5-8, the J gene TRBJ2-7; perhaps TRBD2 as D (6 bases). V was pared by 4 bases and J by 4 bases, with 27 bases between. CDR3 size: 18 residues. Germline V gene sequence: CDR1 SGHTS, CDR2 YDEGEE. CDR3 bases: TGTGCCAGCAGCCCCGGGGGTGTTTGGGCAGGGAGCATGTACGAGCAGTACTTC. Its translation is CASSPGGVWAGSMYEQYF.

There are many counts of this clone. The chain recombines TRBV2 with TRBJ2-5, with D possibly matching TRBD1 (6 bases). Trimming removed 4 bases from V and 3 bases from J, with 9 bases in between. The CDR3 consists of 13 residues. CDR1 and CDR2 from the germline V gene are SNHLY and FYNNEI. Written as DNA, the CDR3 is TGTGCCAGCAGTGGGACAGAAAAAGAGACCCAGTACTTC. Amino acid sequence: CASSGTEKETQYF.

The V and J genes are TRBV6-5 and TRBJ2-5; D not certain. Germline values: CDR1 MNHEY, CDR2 SVGAGI. V was clipped by 0 bases and J by 5 bases, with 13 bases between them. The CDR3 has 15 amino acids. CDR3 sequence reads: CASSYSRGGGETQYF. CDR3 nucleotides: TGTGCCAGCAGTTACTCGAGAGGCGGTGGGGAGACCCAGTACTTC.

This clone has a count of ten or more. V gene TRBV28 combines with J gene TRBJ2-7; D ambiguous. The CDR3 is 15 residues long. Germline values: CDR1 MDHEN, CDR2 SYDVKM. Trimming took off 3 bases at V and 2 bases at J, with 14 bases between the two ends. CDR3 sequence: CASSFYGALAYEQYF. The CDR3 bases are TGTGCCAGCAGTTTCTACGGAGCCCTAGCCTACGAGCAGTACTTC. The full variable domain, in which reference TRBV28 and TRBJ2-7 provide the parts outside the CDR3, is DVKVTQSSRYLVKRTGEKVFLECVQDMDHENMFWYRQDPGLGLRLIYFSYDVKMKEKGDIPEGYSVSREKKERFSLILESASTNQTSMYLCASSFYGALAYEQYFGPGTRLTVT.

The gene calls are TRBV14 and TRBJ2-5, with D perhaps TRBD1 (5 bases). TRBJ2-7 explains the end of the DNA better; the J call may be wrong. The CDR3 is 17 residues long. Germline CDR1 reads SGHDN; CDR2 reads FVKESK. CDR3 protein: CASSQDLSPGYSYEQYF. The DNA for the CDR3 is TGTGCCAGCAGCCAAGATCTTTCCCCAGGGTACTCCTACGAGCAGTACTTC.

In its sample, this clone was seen a few times. V usage is TRBV5-1 and J usage is TRBJ2-5; no clear D. CDR3 length: 15 residues. With 2 bases removed from V and 0 bases from J, the gap between germline ends came to 11 bases. The germline V gene encodes CDR1 SGHRS and CDR2 YFSETQ. Written as DNA, the CDR3 is TGCGCCAGCAGCTTACCCCAAGCGTACCAAGAGACCCAGTACTTC. The encoded protein is CASSLPQAYQETQYF.